Shown below are 28 T cell receptor beta chains from a single sample sequenced in a study of PD-1 blockade in classical Hodgkin lymphoma. TCRdb's copy holds only in-frame clones and misses some; the assay was immunoSEQ multiplex PCR. Of roughly 14,000 clones listed, 78% are singletons. Every patient experienced relapse after autologous stem cell transplantation, and brentuximab vedotin exposure varied. The material was peripheral blood mononuclear cells (PBMCs), obtained before the second cycle of nivolumab. The receptors here all came from a human donor with classical Hodgkin lymphoma.

This chain connects TRBV5-4 to TRBJ2-1; D tentatively fits TRBD1 or TRBD2 (6 bases each). Per the germline V gene, CDR1 is SGHNT and CDR2 is YYREEE (reference sequence). The CDR3 has 15 amino acids. Trimming removed 1 base at V and 3 bases at J, with 11 bases between. CDR3 sequence reads: CASSLFRGVYNEQFF. DNA of the CDR3: TGTGCCAGCAGCTTGTTTAGGGGGGTCTACAATGAGCAGTTCTTC. The full variable domain, in which reference TRBV5-4 and TRBJ2-1 provide the parts outside the CDR3, is ETGVTQSPTHLIKTRGQQVTLRCSSQSGHNTVSWYQQALGQGPQFIFQYYREEENGRGNFPPRFSGLQFPNYSSELNVNALELDDSALYLCASSLFRGVYNEQFFGPGTRLTVL.

This chain connects TRBV11-1 to TRBJ2-5; 8 bases fit TRBD1. CDR3 length: 15 amino acids. V shed 7 bases and J 1 base; nucleotides not matched to a gene: 8. Germline assignment: CDR1 SGHAT and CDR2 FQDESV (reference sequence). The CDR3 is CASTPNRGVQETQYF. CDR3 coding DNA: TGTGCCAGCACCCCCAACAGGGGGGTCCAAGAGACCCAGTACTTC.

The J gene is TRBJ2-5, the V gene TRBV25-1, with unresolved D. CDR1 is MGHDK and CDR2 is SYGVNS in the germline V gene. This CDR3 region has 16 residues. The V end was cut by 3 bases, the J end by 1 base, with 15 bases between. The CDR3 is CASSDVGLGTQETQYF. The CDR3 nucleotides read TGTGCCAGCAGTGACGTTGGGCTTGGAACCCAAGAGACCCAGTACTTC.

The chain employs TRBV5-4 and TRBJ2-5, with D maybe TRBD1 (6 bases). The CDR3 is 14 residues long. The germline V and J ends were trimmed by 2 bases and 4 bases, with 12 bases remaining between them. Germline-derived CDR1 and CDR2 are SGHNT and YYREEE (reference sequence). The CDR3 DNA sequence: TGTGCCAGCAGCTTTAATCCAGGGGTAGAGACCCAGTACTTC. As protein: CASSFNPGVETQYF.

This clone was seen a single time. The chain combines TRBV11-2 with TRBJ1-2; D ambiguous. Germline lookup yields CDR1 SGHAT and CDR2 FQNNGV. The CDR3 spans 16 residues. Between the trimmed V and J ends, which lost 5 bases and 2 bases, there was a span of 18 bases. The CDR3 DNA follows: TGTGCCAGCAGCCCATTGCGAGGAGAATCGAACTATGGCTACACCTTC. It codes for CASSPLRGESNYGYTF.

The rearrangement joins TRBV7-9 to TRBJ2-3; D is unresolved. The CDR3 has 15 amino acids. Per the germline V gene, CDR1 is SEHNR and CDR2 is FQNEAQ (reference sequence). V was trimmed by 3 bases and J by 1 base, leaving 11 bases between them. In DNA form, the CDR3 reads TGTGCCAGCAGCTTTATCCTAAGAGGCACAGATACGCAGTATTTT. This gives the protein CASSFILRGTDTQYF.

The sample holds one count of this clone. This chain connects TRBV28 to TRBJ2-5; D is ambiguous. Germline CDR1 reads MDHEN; CDR2 reads SYDVKM. Trimming stripped 7 bases from V and 7 bases from J, with 13 bases between. CDR3 length equals 12 residues. In nucleotides, the CDR3 is TGTGCCAGCACCCCTTTTGTAGGGACCCAGTACTTC. It specifies CASTPFVGTQYF. Together with reference TRBV28 and TRBJ2-5, the CDR3 gives the full variable domain: DVKVTQSSRYLVKRTGEKVFLECVQDMDHENMFWYRQDPGLGLRLIYFSYDVKMKEKGDIPEGYSVSREKKERFSLILESASTNQTSMYLCASTPFVGTQYFGPGTRLLVL.

The CDR3 bases are TGTGCCAGCAGTGAAAGTCCCGGGACTGAAGCTTTCTTT. Protein product: CASSESPGTEAFF. The gene calls are TRBV6-4 and TRBJ1-1; D remains ambiguous. Trimming pared 3 bases from V and 5 bases from J, leaving 10 bases between. This CDR3 is built from 13 residues. Germline values: CDR1 MRHNA, CDR2 SNTAGT.

A single count supports this clone. The V and J genes are TRBV7-9 and TRBJ2-5; no firm D call. The CDR3 consists of 11 residues. In germline, CDR1 is SEHNR, CDR2 FQNEAQ (reference sequence). V lost 3 bases to trimming and J lost 5 bases, with 4 bases between them. CDR3 amino acids: CASSLMETQYF. CDR3 in DNA: TGTGCCAGCAGCTTGATGGAGACCCAGTACTTC. Supplemented by reference TRBV7-9 and TRBJ2-5, the full variable domain reads DTGVSQNPRHKITKRGQNVTFRCDPISEHNRLYWYRQTLGQGPEFLTYFQNEAQLEKSRLLSDRFSAERPKGSFSTLEIQRTEQGDSAMYLCASSLMETQYFGPGTRLLVL.

V usage is TRBV7-9 and J usage is TRBJ1-1, with D possibly TRBD1 on 6 matching bases. The V end was cut by 5 bases, the J end by 2 bases, with 9 bases between. The CDR3 is 13 amino acids. Germline V gives CDR1 SEHNR, CDR2 FQNEAQ (reference sequence). CDR3 bases: TGTGCCAGCAGCCTGGGACAAAACACTGAAGCTTTCTTT. Amino acids: CASSLGQNTEAFF.

The rearrangement joins TRBV5-3 to TRBJ1-3; D gene unclear. TRBV5-3 is an ORF, and what it does is uncertain. The CDR3 consists of 14 residues. Trimming removed 4 bases from V and 1 base from J, with 9 bases in between. The CDR3 sequence: CARSQDGSGNTIYF. The CDR3 region has the DNA TGTGCCAGAAGCCAAGACGGGTCTGGAAACACCATATATTTT.

This clone was detected only once. This chain connects TRBV5-1 to TRBJ2-1; the match to TRBD1 covers 11 bases. V lost 4 bases to trimming and J lost 7 bases; unmatched junction nucleotides: 7. Germline assignment: CDR1 SGHRS and CDR2 YFSETQ. The CDR3 is 15 residues long. CDR3 region: CASSPGTGGMNEQFF. CDR3 nucleotides: TGCGCCAGCAGCCCCGGGACAGGGGGTATGAATGAGCAGTTCTTC.

The chain links TRBV7-2 to TRBJ2-1, with 7 bases that match TRBD2. The CDR3 length is 16 residues. J lost 0 bases, V lost 5 bases, and 7 bases had no gene match. Germline CDR1 reads SGHTA; CDR2 reads FQGNSA. In DNA, the CDR3 is TGTGCCAGCAGCCCCTCCGGGGGGAGCTCCTACAATGAGCAGTTCTTC. This gives the protein CASSPSGGSSYNEQFF.

This chain uses TRBV13 with TRBJ2-7; 7 bases agree with TRBD2. CDR3 length: 12 amino acids. Germline CDR1 reads PRHDT; CDR2 reads FYEKMQ (reference sequence). V lost 5 bases, J lost 9 bases, and 7 bases stayed unmatched. For the CDR3, the DNA is TGTGCCAGCAGCCCTAGCGGAGTCTGGCAGTACTTC. Encoded protein: CASSPSGVWQYF.

The chain is built from TRBV27 and TRBJ1-5; D remains ambiguous. The CDR3 totals 14 residues. Looked up from germline, CDR1 is MNHEY and CDR2 is SMNVEV (reference sequence). Trimming removed 5 bases at V and 3 bases at J, with 11 bases between. The CDR3 reads CASSMASPNQPQHF. The CDR3 DNA sequence: TGTGCCAGCAGTATGGCCAGTCCCAATCAGCCCCAGCATTTT.

This sequence joins TRBV28 and TRBJ2-5; the D gene could be TRBD1 or TRBD2 (5 bases each). V lost 5 bases and J lost 4, with 14 bases in between. Germline CDR1 and CDR2: MDHEN and SYDVKM. This CDR3 has 14 residues. The CDR3, as DNA: TGTGCCAGCAGTCCCGTCGGGGCTGGAGAGACCCAGTACTTC. This codes for CASSPVGAGETQYF.

In this sample, this clone turned up once. The gene calls are TRBV6-5 and TRBJ1-2, with TRBD1 matching over 8 bases. CDR1 and CDR2 from the germline V gene are MNHEY and SVGAGI. The ends lost 9 bases at V and 4 bases at J; junction bases unmatched: 13. CDR3 length: 15 amino acids. The CDR3: CASIGDRSSTYGYTF. The CDR3 DNA is TGTGCCAGTATCGGGGACAGGAGCTCTACCTATGGCTACACCTTC.

There are a few counts of this clone. J is TRBJ2-3 and V is TRBV29-1, with no clear D. The CDR3 is 13 residues long. Germline lookup yields CDR1 SQVTM and CDR2 ANQGSEA. V lost 3 bases and J 1 base, leaving 8 bases between the germline ends. Here the CDR3 reads CSVEASGTDTQYF. The CDR3 nucleotides read TGCAGCGTTGAGGCCTCCGGCACAGATACGCAGTATTTT.

V usage is TRBV29-1 and J usage is TRBJ2-1, with D unclear. CDR3 length equals 13 residues. CDR1 SQVTM and CDR2 ANQGSEA come from the germline V gene. Deletions cut 4 bases from V and 5 bases from J, with 12 bases between. In nucleotides, the CDR3 is TGCAGCGTTGGGAGACGGCTCAACAATGAGCAGTTCTTC. Its translation is CSVGRRLNNEQFF.

This chain joins TRBV7-9 and TRBJ2-5, with a possible D match to TRBD2 (6 bases). CDR3 length: 13 amino acids. Between the trimmed V and J ends, which lost 4 bases and 4 bases, there was a span of 10 bases. CDR1 is SEHNR and CDR2 is FQNEAQ in the germline V gene (reference sequence). The DNA for the CDR3 is TGTGCCAGCAGCTCGGGACTGGGAGAGACCCAGTACTTC. Translating it yields CASSSGLGETQYF.

This chain uses TRBV12-5 with TRBJ2-7; the D gene is possibly TRBD1 (6 bases). The germline V gene has CDR1 LGHNT and CDR2 FRNRAP. CDR3 size: 17 residues. V lost 2 bases and J lost 2, with 19 bases in between. DNA for the CDR3: TGTGCTAGTGGTTTGTTTGTATTCGTGGACAGCCCCTACGAGCAGTACTTC. Residues: CASGLFVFVDSPYEQYF.

The chain carries TRBV2 and TRBJ1-6; 10 nucleotides agree with TRBD1. Germline lookup yields CDR1 SNHLY and CDR2 FYNNEI. J was trimmed by 10 bases and V by 7 bases; bases with no gene match: 7. The CDR3 is 14 residues long. CDR3: CASIRQGAGSPLHF. The CDR3 nucleotides read TGTGCCAGCATTAGACAGGGGGCAGGGTCACCCCTCCACTTT.

This rearrangement joins TRBV27 to TRBJ1-1, with TRBD1 identical over 12 bases. The length of the CDR3 is 15 residues. Germline V gives CDR1 MNHEY, CDR2 SMNVEV (reference sequence). Trimming at V came to 3 bases and at J to 7 bases, leaving 6 bases not matched to a gene. DNA of the CDR3: TGTGCCAGCAGTTTGAAGGGACAGGGGGCCTTTGAAGCTTTCTTT. Its translation is CASSLKGQGAFEAFF.

The chain employs TRBV19 and TRBJ2-5; D may be TRBD1 (5 bases). The V and J ends lost 1 base and 2 bases respectively, with 11 bases between them. Germline CDR1 is LNHDA and CDR2 is SQIVND (reference sequence). This CDR3 is 15 amino acids long. The CDR3 region is CASSIGQGRQETQYF. DNA for the CDR3: TGTGCCAGTAGTATAGGGCAGGGCCGTCAAGAGACCCAGTACTTC.

V usage is TRBV7-2 and J usage is TRBJ2-7, with TRBD1 matching over 7 bases. After removal of 5 bases from V and 1 base from J, the junction contained 11 bases not matched to a gene. The CDR3 length is 16 residues. Germline-derived CDR1 and CDR2 are SGHTA and FQGNSA. The CDR3 loop reads CASSLNWDRTSYEQYF. As DNA, the CDR3 is TGTGCCAGCAGCCTTAATTGGGACAGAACTTCCTACGAGCAGTACTTC. Combining the CDR3 with reference TRBV7-2 and TRBJ2-7 gives the whole variable domain GAGVSQSPSNKVTEKGKDVELRCDPISGHTALYWYRQSLGQGLEFLIYFQGNSAPDKSGLPSDRFSAERTGGSVSTLTIQRTQQEDSAVYLCASSLNWDRTSYEQYFGPGTRLTVT.

The V gene is TRBV7-2, the J gene TRBJ2-3, with 9 bases matching TRBD2. Germline lookup yields CDR1 SGHTA and CDR2 FQGNSA. The CDR3 runs to 16 residues. After removal of 5 bases from V and 2 bases from J, the junction contained 8 bases not matched to a gene. The CDR3 is CASSRLAGPNTDTQYF. The DNA of the CDR3 is TGTGCCAGCAGCCGTCTAGCGGGACCAAACACAGATACGCAGTATTTT.

The CDR3 region is CASSLNPFNEKLFF. CDR3 DNA sequence: TGTGCCAGCAGTTTGAACCCCTTTAATGAAAAACTGTTTTTT. The chain couples TRBV27 to TRBJ1-4; D uncertain. Germline loops: CDR1 MNHEY, CDR2 SMNVEV (reference sequence). There are 14 residues in the CDR3. V was shortened by 3 bases and J by 4 bases, with 9 bases between the two germline ends.

The chain couples TRBV7-2 to TRBJ1-2; D unresolved. The CDR3 totals 13 residues. V was clipped by 6 bases and J by 3 bases, with 11 bases between them. From germline, CDR1 is SGHTA and CDR2 FQGNSA. The CDR3 DNA is TGTGCCAGCAGAAGGGCACGGGACTATGGCTACACCTTC. This gives the protein CASRRARDYGYTF.